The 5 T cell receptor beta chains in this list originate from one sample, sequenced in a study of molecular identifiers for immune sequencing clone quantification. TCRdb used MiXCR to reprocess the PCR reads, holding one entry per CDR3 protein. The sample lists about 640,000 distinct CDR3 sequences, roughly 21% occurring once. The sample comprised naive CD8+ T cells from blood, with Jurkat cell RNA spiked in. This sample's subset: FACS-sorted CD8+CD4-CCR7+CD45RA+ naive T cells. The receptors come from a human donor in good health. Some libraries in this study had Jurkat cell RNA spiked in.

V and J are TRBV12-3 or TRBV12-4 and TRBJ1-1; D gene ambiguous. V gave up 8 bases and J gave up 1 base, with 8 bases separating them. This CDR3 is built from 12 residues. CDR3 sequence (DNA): TGTGCCAGCGCAACAGCGAACACTGAAGCTTTCTTT. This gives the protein CASATANTEAFF.

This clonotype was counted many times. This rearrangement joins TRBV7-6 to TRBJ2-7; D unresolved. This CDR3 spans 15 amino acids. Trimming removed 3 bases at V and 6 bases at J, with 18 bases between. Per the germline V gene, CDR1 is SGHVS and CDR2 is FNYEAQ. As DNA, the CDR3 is TGTGCCAGCAGCTTTCTGGCCCCCCCCACATCCGAGCAGTACTTC. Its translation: CASSFLAPPTSEQYF.

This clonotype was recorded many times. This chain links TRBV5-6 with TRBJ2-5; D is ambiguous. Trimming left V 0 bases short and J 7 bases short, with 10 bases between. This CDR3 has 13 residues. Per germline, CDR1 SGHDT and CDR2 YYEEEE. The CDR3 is CASSLEGSPTQYF. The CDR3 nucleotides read TGTGCCAGCAGCTTGGAGGGTAGTCCGACCCAGTACTTC.

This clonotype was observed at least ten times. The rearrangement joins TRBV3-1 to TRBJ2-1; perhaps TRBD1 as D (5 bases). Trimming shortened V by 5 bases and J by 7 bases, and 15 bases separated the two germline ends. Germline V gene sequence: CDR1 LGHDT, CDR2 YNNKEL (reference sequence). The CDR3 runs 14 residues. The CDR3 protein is CASSKGRGWNEQFF. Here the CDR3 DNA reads TGTGCCAGCAGCAAAGGTAGGGGTTGGAATGAGCAGTTCTTC.

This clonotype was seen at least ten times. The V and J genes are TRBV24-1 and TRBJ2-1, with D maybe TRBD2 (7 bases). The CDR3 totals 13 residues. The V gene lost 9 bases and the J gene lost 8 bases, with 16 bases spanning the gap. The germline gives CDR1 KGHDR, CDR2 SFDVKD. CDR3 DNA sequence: TGTGCCACCCCCGGGGGGCTTAGGGATGAGCAGTTCTTC. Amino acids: CATPGGLRDEQFF.